The 11 T cell receptor beta chains presented below share a single source sample, sequenced in a study of response to subunit inactivated influenza vaccine. TCRdb reprocessed the RT-PCR reads via MiXCR and lists one record per CDR3 protein. The profile shows about 700,000 distinct CDR3 sequences, 12% to 15% of them singletons. The sequences come from PBMCs from blood, collected less than 15 days before vaccination. The origin of the receptors is a man in his fifties or sixties who received an inactivated influenza vaccine.

The J gene is TRBJ2-7, the V gene TRBV30; tentatively, D is TRBD2 (6 bases). CDR3 size: 13 residues. CDR1 is GTSNPN and CDR2 is SVGIG in the germline V gene (reference sequence). V dropped 3 bases and J dropped 2 bases, with 11 bases sitting between them. CDR3 region: CAWRGGAAYEQYF. CDR3 DNA sequence: TGTGCCTGGAGGGGGGGAGCCGCCTACGAGCAGTACTTC.

The rearrangement joins TRBV10-3 to TRBJ2-5; D ambiguous. The CDR3 contains 13 residues. CDR1 and CDR2 from the germline V gene are ENHRY and SYGVKD. Trimming took 5 bases from V and 4 from J, leaving 11 bases between them. The CDR3 DNA follows: TGTGCCATCAGTTGGGCCACCGGAGAGACCCAGTACTTC. Translation gives CAISWATGETQYF.

As for this clonotype: A junction end diverges from the germline sequence, so it may reflect a read error. The chain carries TRBV18 and TRBJ2-1; D gene uncertain. CDR1 and CDR2 (germline): KGHSH, LQKENI. CDR3 length: 12 amino acids. The CDR3 DNA is TGTGCCAGCTTACCAATGAGCAATGAGCAGTTCTTC. This translates into CASLPMSNEQFF.

This clonotype showed up just a few times. The chain joins TRBV11-2 to TRBJ2-7; 7 nucleotides agree with TRBD2. CDR3 length equals 13 residues. With V trimmed by 5 bases and J by 2 bases, 3 bases remained unmatched. Germline lookup yields CDR1 SGHAT and CDR2 FQNNGV. The CDR3 sequence is CASSASGPYEQYF. The CDR3 bases are TGTGCCAGCAGCGCTAGCGGACCCTACGAGCAGTACTTC. Drawing the rest from reference TRBV11-2 and TRBJ2-7, the complete variable domain is EAGVAQSPRYKIIEKRQSVAFWCNPISGHATLYWYQQILGQGPKLLIQFQNNGVVDDSQLPKDRFSAERLKGVDSTLKIQPAKLEDSAVYLCASSASGPYEQYFGPGTRLTVT.

Many counts were recorded for this clonotype. The rearrangement uses TRBV11-2 and TRBJ1-1; perhaps TRBD1 as D (5 bases). CDR3 length equals 17 residues. V shed 2 bases and J shed 2 bases, with 18 bases lying between them. Germline-derived CDR1 and CDR2 are SGHAT and FQNNGV. The CDR3 loop is CASSLFLGALGNTEAFF. The CDR3 coding sequence is TGTGCCAGCAGCTTATTCCTTGGGGCTTTGGGAAACACTGAAGCTTTCTTT.

In its sample, this clonotype was seen a few times. The chain joins TRBV6-2 or TRBV6-3 to TRBJ1-1; possible D gene TRBD1, 5 bases. The V gene lost 6 bases and the J gene lost 3 bases, with 8 bases spanning the gap. This CDR3 has 12 amino acids. Germline CDR1 and CDR2: MNHEY and SVGEGT. In DNA form, the CDR3 reads TGTGCCAGCAGGGACACCTACACTGAAGCTTTCTTT. This translates into CASRDTYTEAFF.

Details on this clonotype: A much larger clone differs by one base, so this may be a read error. J is TRBJ2-7 and V is TRBV25-1; TRBD2 matches 7 bases. Losses at the gene ends were 5 bases for V and 2 bases for J; bases not matched to a gene: 3. CDR1 MGHDK and CDR2 SYGVNS come from the germline V gene. The CDR3 covers 13 residues. The CDR3 region has the DNA TGTGCCAGCAGTACGCGGGGGACCTACGAGCAGTACTTC. Its translation: CASSTRGTYEQYF.

The V gene is TRBV7-2, the J gene TRBJ1-2, with D uncertain. The CDR3 length is 17 residues. Trimming stripped 5 bases from V and 0 bases from J, with 19 bases between. CDR1 SGHTA and CDR2 FQGNSA come from the germline V gene. The CDR3 sequence is CASSPVGRALANYGYTF. The CDR3 bases are TGTGCCAGCAGCCCAGTCGGTAGGGCGCTAGCTAACTATGGCTACACCTTC.

The chain recombines TRBV28 with TRBJ1-6; D is undetermined. This CDR3 has 18 amino acids. The V and J ends lost 5 bases and 6 bases respectively, with 23 bases between them. Germline V gene sequence: CDR1 MDHEN, CDR2 SYDVKM. This chain's CDR3 is CASSMRWAGRFGNSPLHF. In DNA form, the CDR3 reads TGTGCCAGCAGTATGCGATGGGCAGGCAGGTTTGGTAATTCACCCCTCCACTTT.

The table lists this clonotype with a few counts. J is TRBJ2-3 and V is TRBV4-3; 7 bases agree with TRBD2. Losses at the gene ends were 0 bases for V and 4 bases for J; bases not matched to a gene: 4. This CDR3 has 15 residues. CDR1 is LGHNA and CDR2 is YSLEER in the germline V gene. CDR3 region: CASSQDGRGADTQYF. The CDR3 DNA follows: TGCGCCAGCAGCCAAGATGGTCGGGGGGCAGATACGCAGTATTTT.

This clonotype appeared a few times. The chain carries TRBV5-1 and TRBJ2-7, with D possibly TRBD1 on 7 matching bases. V was shortened by 4 bases and J by 6 bases, with 17 bases between the two germline ends. Germline CDR1 and CDR2: SGHRS and YFSETQ. The CDR3 totals 14 residues. The CDR3 loop reads CASSPWGQGGEQYF. The DNA of the CDR3 is TGCGCCAGCAGCCCTTGGGGGCAGGGGGGCGAGCAGTACTTC.